This T cell receptor beta chain appears in the sequencing data of a study of blood T cell repertoires in COVID-19. Germline V lookup: CDR1 SGHTA, CDR2 FQGNSA. V dropped 2 bases and J dropped 7 bases, with 18 bases sitting between them. The CDR3 is 16 amino acids. Clones were read by immunoSEQ multiplex PCR, and TCRdb kept only the in-frame ones, dropping some. Here the sample spans 150,000 to 200,000 clones, around nine tenths being singletons. The sample comprised peripheral blood. The source is a human donor in a cohort sampled during active COVID-19. The gene calls are TRBV7-2 and TRBJ2-1, with D possibly matching TRBD2 (6 bases). This chain's CDR3 is CASSLIGGMSGNEQFF. The CDR3 nucleotides are TGTGCCAGCAGCTTAATCGGCGGGATGTCGGGGAATGAGCAGTTCTTC.